The 30 T cell receptor beta chains below come from one sample, sequenced in a study of blood T cell repertoires in COVID-19 (dated by TCRdb to 2020 to 2021). Library preparation employed the immunoSEQ multiplex PCR assay. Sourced from immuneACCESS, this table was stored by TCRdb with only in-frame sequences that have V and J called. A share of the clones is absent; for the studies checked, an unresolved V gene accounts for under half, and the remainder has no known explanation. Counted in this sample were 150,000 to 200,000 clones; 88% of them appeared once. The ten largest clones take up 9% of the sample. Sample: PBMCs or T cells enriched from blood (not recorded which). The source of these receptors is a young woman who had recovered from COVID-19.

V gene TRBV6-6 combines with J gene TRBJ1-1, with a possible D match to TRBD1 (6 bases). The germline V gene has CDR1 MNHNY and CDR2 SVGAGI (reference sequence). The CDR3 covers 14 residues. V was trimmed by 7 bases and J by 1 base, leaving 13 bases between them. CDR3 sequence: CASTPGQTNTEAFF. CDR3 in DNA: TGTGCCAGCACCCCCGGACAGACGAACACTGAAGCTTTCTTT.

The rearrangement links TRBV13 to TRBJ1-2; possible D gene TRBD1, 5 bases. This CDR3 comprises 15 residues. Germline CDR1 reads PRHDT; CDR2 reads FYEKMQ (reference sequence). V lost 5 bases, J lost 7 bases, and 20 bases lay in between. Here the CDR3 DNA reads TGTGCCAGCAGCCCCTCCATGGGGGGATCGTCTGGCTACACCTTC. The encoded protein is CASSPSMGGSSGYTF.

V and J are TRBV12-5 and TRBJ1-3, with 9 bases fitting TRBD1. The CDR3 is made up of 16 amino acids. The junction had 5 bases not matched to a gene; V was cut back by 5 bases and J by 0 bases. The germline V gene encodes CDR1 LGHNT and CDR2 FRNRAP. In DNA form, the CDR3 reads TGTGCTAGTGGTCCGGGACAGGGCGTCTCTGGAAACACCATATATTTT. It specifies CASGPGQGVSGNTIYF.

V and J are TRBV6-1 and TRBJ2-1, with TRBD2 matching 14 bases. The J segment lost 6 bases and the V segment lost 4 bases, leaving 5 bases of the junction unmatched. The germline CDR1 and CDR2 sequences are MNHNS and SASEGT. CDR3 length equals 16 residues. In DNA form, the CDR3 reads TGTGCCAGCAGTGTCCTTGGACTAGCGGGAGGCAATGAGCAGTTCTTC. This sequence encodes CASSVLGLAGGNEQFF.

V gene TRBV11-2 combines with J gene TRBJ1-1; the D is unclear. V lost 1 base to trimming and J lost 0 bases, with 12 bases between them. CDR3 length: 16 residues. From germline, CDR1 is SGHAT and CDR2 FQNNGV. CDR3 coding DNA: TGTGCCAGCAGCTTAGGATCAGTCCTGATGAACACTGAAGCTTTCTTT. Translating gives CASSLGSVLMNTEAFF.

This rearrangement joins TRBV15 to TRBJ1-2; D ambiguous. V was trimmed by 0 bases and J by 4 bases, leaving 12 bases between them. The CDR3 covers 15 residues. In germline, CDR1 is LNHNV, CDR2 YYDKDF (reference sequence). CDR3 DNA sequence: TGTGCCACCAGCAGAGATGGGAGCATCTTCTATGGCTACACCTTC. Translating it yields CATSRDGSIFYGYTF.

This clone is a singleton in its sample. This chain joins TRBV1 and TRBJ2-7; the table calls TRBD1, which could not be checked here. TRBV1 is a listed pseudogene. The CDR3 is 19 residues long. This chain's CDR3 is CTSSSRPDRGRPPFCEQYF. The CDR3 region has the DNA TGCACCAGCAGCTCCCGACCGGACAGGGGGCGCCCCCCATTCTGCGAGCAGTACTTC.

The chain is built from TRBV6-5 and TRBJ2-7; TRBD2 is a possible D gene (6 bases). The V and J ends lost 7 bases and 7 bases respectively, with 23 bases between them. Germline V CDR1 and CDR2: MNHEY, SVGAGI. The CDR3 consists of 15 residues. CDR3 coding DNA: TGTGCCAGCATTGACTCTAGCGAGAGGGCTCGGGAGCAGTACTTC. Its translation: CASIDSSERAREQYF.

J is TRBJ1-1 and V is TRBV10-3; D possibly corresponds to TRBD1 (6 bases). The germline CDR1 and CDR2 sequences are ENHRY and SYGVKD. Trimming stripped 6 bases from V and 3 bases from J, with 17 bases between. The CDR3 covers 15 residues. CDR3: CAISAVTGRDTEAFF. As DNA, the CDR3 is TGTGCCATCAGCGCTGTCACAGGGAGGGACACTGAAGCTTTCTTT.

The chain carries TRBV9 and TRBJ1-1, with 7 bases that match TRBD1. This CDR3 spans 15 amino acids. The V and J ends lost 1 base and 9 bases, in that order; junction bases with no gene match: 12. Per germline, CDR1 SGDLS and CDR2 YYNGEE. The CDR3, as DNA: TGTGCCAGCAGCGTAAATTCAGATCGACAGGGCCAAGCTTTCTTT. It codes for CASSVNSDRQGQAFF.

This clone occurred a few times. The chain couples TRBV5-1 to TRBJ1-2, with D hard to call. Deletions cut 0 bases from V and 7 bases from J, with 16 bases between. Germline CDR1 reads SGHRS; CDR2 reads YFSETQ. This CDR3 contains 15 residues. The DNA for the CDR3 is TGCGCCAGCAGCTTGGAGTTAGGTGGAGGTCGTGGCTACACCTTC. It is translated as CASSLELGGGRGYTF.

This rearrangement joins TRBV28 to TRBJ2-3; D perhaps matches TRBD1 (6 bases). CDR1 is MDHEN and CDR2 is SYDVKM in the germline V gene. This CDR3 has 16 amino acids. V lost 6 bases and J 0 bases, leaving 16 bases between the germline ends. The CDR3 is CASRSTDRLSTDTQYF. CDR3 nucleotide sequence: TGTGCCAGCAGATCTACCGACAGGCTTAGCACAGATACGCAGTATTTT.

This chain uses TRBV6-5 with TRBJ2-1; 8 bases fit TRBD2. CDR1 is MNHEY, CDR2 SVGAGI, per germline. The CDR3 is 15 residues long. V lost 10 bases to trimming and J lost 8 bases; unmatched junction nucleotides: 16. This CDR3 is CATILERETSHEQFF. The CDR3 nucleotides are TGTGCCACCATCCTCGAGCGGGAGACCTCCCATGAGCAGTTCTTC.

The chain recombines TRBV19 with TRBJ2-7; 8 bases are a match to TRBD1. CDR1 and CDR2 from the germline V gene are LNHDA and SQIVND (reference sequence). This CDR3 is built from 14 residues. The J segment lost 3 bases and the V segment lost 3 bases, leaving 4 bases of the junction unmatched. The CDR3 DNA follows: TGTGCCAGTAGTATTGACAGGGGAGACTACGAGCAGTACTTC. Amino acid sequence: CASSIDRGDYEQYF.

The rearrangement uses TRBV7-9 and TRBJ1-2, with no clear D. The germline V gene has CDR1 SEHNR and CDR2 FQNEAQ (reference sequence). With 5 bases removed from V and 4 bases from J, the gap between germline ends came to 14 bases. The CDR3 spans 14 residues. In nucleotides, the CDR3 is TGTGCCAGCAGCCAAGGCGGGCAGTCCTATGGCTACACCTTC. Translated, it gives CASSQGGQSYGYTF. Based on the CDR3 plus reference TRBV7-9 and TRBJ1-2, the full variable domain is DTGVSQNPRHKITKRGQNVTFRCDPISEHNRLYWYRQTLGQGPEFLTYFQNEAQLEKSRLLSDRFSAERPKGSFSTLEIQRTEQGDSAMYLCASSQGGQSYGYTFGSGTRLTVV.

V gene TRBV28 combines with J gene TRBJ1-6; D is perhaps TRBD1 (5 bases). The V end was cut by 2 bases, the J end by 7 bases, with 9 bases between. This CDR3 spans 14 amino acids. Germline values: CDR1 MDHEN, CDR2 SYDVKM. The CDR3 DNA follows: TGTGCCAGCAGTTTAGTACAGGAGAATTCACCCCTCCACTTT. Its protein product is CASSLVQENSPLHF.

The CDR3 is CASSGSRLGYYGYTF. The CDR3 DNA follows: TGTGCCAGCAGTGGATCTCGACTAGGGTACTATGGCTACACCTTC. The genes are TRBV2 and TRBJ1-2; D is uncertain. The CDR3 has 15 residues. Trimming took 4 bases from V and 3 from J, leaving 15 bases between them. Per germline, CDR1 SNHLY and CDR2 FYNNEI.

Written as DNA, the CDR3 is TGTGCCAGTAGTATAGGGGACCTCGGGGGAGAGCAGTACTTC. It codes for CASSIGDLGGEQYF. This sequence joins TRBV19 and TRBJ2-7; D is possibly TRBD2 (6 bases). Germline V gene lookup returns CDR1 LNHDA and CDR2 SQIVND (reference sequence). Trimming removed 1 base from V and 7 bases from J, with 14 bases in between. This CDR3 has 14 residues. The complete variable domain, with remaining parts taken from reference TRBV19 and TRBJ2-7, reads DGGITQSPKYLFRKEGQNVTLSCEQNLNHDAMYWYRQDPGQGLRLIYYSQIVNDFQKGDIAEGYSVSREKKESFPLTVTSAQKNPTAFYLCASSIGDLGGEQYFGPGTRLTVT.

This sequence joins TRBV7-9 and TRBJ1-1; D perhaps matches TRBD1 (6 bases). Germline CDR1 is SEHNR and CDR2 is FQNEAQ (reference sequence). The CDR3 has 15 residues. With 4 bases removed from V and 1 base from J, the gap between germline ends came to 13 bases. CDR3 residues: CASSSRTDSNTEAFF. Here the CDR3 DNA reads TGTGCCAGCAGCTCCAGGACAGATTCGAACACTGAAGCTTTCTTT.

The chain joins TRBV19 to TRBJ1-3; TRBD1 might be the D (5 bases). In germline, CDR1 is LNHDA, CDR2 SQIVND (reference sequence). This CDR3 region has 17 residues. V lost 11 bases, J lost 0 bases, and 23 bases lay in between. The CDR3 here is CASQETDSAPSGNTIYF. The CDR3 DNA reads as TGTGCCTCCCAGGAGACAGATTCGGCCCCCTCTGGAAACACCATATATTTT.

Here the CDR3 DNA reads TGCGCCAGCTCCCCGGACAGAGACTATGGCTACACCTTC. Translating it yields CASSPDRDYGYTF. The chain couples TRBV10-2 to TRBJ1-2, with D perhaps TRBD1 (6 bases). This CDR3 contains 13 residues. Per the germline V gene, CDR1 is WSHSY and CDR2 is SAAADI. V was trimmed by 8 bases and J by 3 bases, leaving 13 bases between them.

The chain employs TRBV4-3 and TRBJ2-7, with 8 bases fitting TRBD2. CDR3 length: 13 residues. Germline values: CDR1 LGHNA, CDR2 YSLEER. V was pared by 2 bases and J by 7 bases, with 4 bases of the junction left unmatched. The CDR3 sequence: CASSQSSGLEQYF. CDR3 in DNA: TGCGCCAGCAGCCAATCTAGCGGGTTGGAGCAGTACTTC.

This sequence joins TRBV28 and TRBJ2-6; 11 bases are a match to TRBD1. V shed 3 bases, J shed 0 bases, and the junction held 4 bases outside the gene matches. The germline CDR1 and CDR2 sequences are MDHEN and SYDVKM. The CDR3 loop spans 18 amino acids. The CDR3 reads CASSFLGQGDSGANVLTF. CDR3 DNA sequence: TGTGCCAGCAGTTTTTTGGGACAGGGGGACTCTGGGGCCAACGTCCTGACTTTC.

The CDR3 bases are TGTGCCAGCAGCCCGAACCTAGACACTGAAGCTTTCTTT. It yields the protein CASSPNLDTEAFF. V gene TRBV27 combines with J gene TRBJ1-1; D is ambiguous. CDR1 and CDR2 (germline): MNHEY, SMNVEV (reference sequence). This CDR3 contains 13 residues. V lost 6 bases, J lost 3 bases, and 11 bases lay in between.

The V and J genes are TRBV7-2 and TRBJ2-1, with D tentatively TRBD2 (6 bases). V was shortened by 5 bases and J by 7 bases, with 15 bases between the two germline ends. Germline V gives CDR1 SGHTA, CDR2 FQGNSA. The CDR3 loop spans 14 amino acids. The CDR3 DNA is TGTGCCAGCAGCCAAGATTGGACTATAAATGAGCAGTTCTTC. Amino acid sequence: CASSQDWTINEQFF.

The rearrangement joins TRBV12-3 or TRBV12-4 to TRBJ1-2; TRBD1 is a possible D gene (6 bases). With 5 bases removed from V and 8 bases from J, the gap between germline ends came to 15 bases. This CDR3 region has 13 residues. The DNA of the CDR3 is TGTGCCAGCAGTCCTCACCTGACAGGCGGCTACACCTTC. It yields the protein CASSPHLTGGYTF.

The chain links TRBV29-1 to TRBJ2-7; 9 nucleotides align to TRBD1. CDR3 length: 14 residues. Germline V lookup: CDR1 SQVTM, CDR2 ANQGSEA. Trimming removed 5 bases from V and 4 bases from J; junction bases left unmatched: 9. CDR3 amino acids: CSVRTQGARYEQYF. As DNA, the CDR3 is TGCAGCGTTCGGACACAGGGGGCAAGGTACGAGCAGTACTTC.

The chain joins TRBV19 to TRBJ2-1; tentative D call: TRBD1 (7 bases). From germline, CDR1 is LNHDA and CDR2 SQIVND (reference sequence). This CDR3 region has 14 residues. V shed 6 bases and J shed 6 bases, with 15 bases lying between them. Here the CDR3 reads CASSHPRGVNEQFF. The CDR3 DNA reads as TGTGCCAGTAGCCACCCCAGGGGGGTCAATGAGCAGTTCTTC. Full variable domain (rest looked up from reference TRBV19 and TRBJ2-1): DGGITQSPKYLFRKEGQNVTLSCEQNLNHDAMYWYRQDPGQGLRLIYYSQIVNDFQKGDIAEGYSVSREKKESFPLTVTSAQKNPTAFYLCASSHPRGVNEQFFGPGTRLTVL.

V gene TRBV27 combines with J gene TRBJ1-6; D remains unclear. With 3 bases removed from V and 0 bases from J, the gap between germline ends came to 6 bases. The CDR3 is 15 amino acids. Germline V gene sequence: CDR1 MNHEY, CDR2 SMNVEV (reference sequence). The CDR3 DNA reads as TGTGCCAGCAGTTTGGCGGGCTCCTATAATTCACCCCTCCACTTT. Translating gives CASSLAGSYNSPLHF.

The chain is built from TRBV7-9 and TRBJ2-5, with a weak D call TRBD2 (6 bases). The ends were cut back, 5 bases at V and 6 bases at J, with 13 bases in the middle. This CDR3 contains 13 residues. The germline gives CDR1 SEHNR, CDR2 FQNEAQ (reference sequence). CDR3 sequence reads: CASSLGGSQTQYF. The CDR3 DNA follows: TGTGCCAGCAGCCTCGGGGGATCTCAGACCCAGTACTTC.